Following are 3 T cell receptor beta chains from one sample sequenced in a study of molecular identifiers for immune sequencing clone quantification. TCRdb reprocessed the PCR reads with MiXCR, giving one entry per CDR3 protein. The data show some 320,000 distinct CDR3 sequences, over 20% seen once. The sequenced sample consisted of naive CD8+ T cells from blood, with Jurkat cell RNA spiked in. Sample subset: FACS-sorted CD8+CD4-CCR7+CD45RA+ naive T cells. Receptors were obtained from a human donor in good health. Some libraries in this study had Jurkat cell RNA spiked in.

Note on this clonotype: This could be a read error, since a much larger clone is one nucleotide away. The rearrangement links TRBV6-5 to TRBJ2-3, with a possible D match to TRBD2 (7 bases). The CDR3 extends over 16 amino acids. Trimming cost V 4 bases and J 0 bases, with 14 bases left between them. Germline V gene sequence: CDR1 MNHEY, CDR2 SVGAGI. Here the CDR3 DNA reads TGTGCCAGCAGTTCCTGGAAGGGGGGGAGCACAGATACGCAGTATTTT. Amino acid sequence: CASSSWKGGSTDTQYF.

This clonotype appeared many times. The chain carries TRBV11-2 and TRBJ2-1; D remains ambiguous. There are 15 residues in the CDR3. Trimming removed 0 bases at V and 0 bases at J, with 6 bases between. Germline V CDR1 and CDR2: SGHAT, FQNNGV. The CDR3 loop reads CASSLEWSSYNEQFF. The CDR3 bases are TGTGCCAGCAGCTTAGAGTGGAGCTCCTACAATGAGCAGTTCTTC.

This clonotype appeared many times. The V call is TRBV2, the J call TRBJ1-1; possibly TRBD1 for D (6 bases). Trimming left V 6 bases short and J 4 bases short, with 21 bases between. The CDR3 spans 16 residues. CDR1 SNHLY and CDR2 FYNNEI come from the germline V gene. The CDR3 DNA sequence: TGTGCCAGCAGAACCTCTCGGGACGTCAGGGGCACTGAAGCTTTCTTT. The encoded protein is CASRTSRDVRGTEAFF. The full variable domain, rest sourced from reference TRBV2 and TRBJ1-1, is EPEVTQTPSHQVTQMGQEVILRCVPISNHLYFYWYRQILGQKVEFLVSFYNNEISEKSEIFDDQFSVERPDGSNFTLKIRSTKLEDSAMYFCASRTSRDVRGTEAFFGQGTRLTVV.